This TCR beta chain emerged from a study of T cell responses to AZD1222 COVID-19 vaccine. Findings of the study overall: Breadth and depth of Spike-specific TCRs rose after two AZD1222 doses. A reported finding is that nearly half of spike-specific TCRs target unmutated variant regions. Females made up more of the donors, who were largely white British, and clonal diversity may have come out too low.

Second-dose schedules of about 4 or about 12 weeks were combined. Clones were read by immunoSEQ multiplex PCR, and TCRdb kept only the in-frame ones, dropping some. The data hold roughly 170,000 clones, with 85% to 95% observed a single time. With regard to this clone: Its target is not known.

V lost 7 bases and J lost 9, with 19 bases in between. This CDR3 is 14 amino acids long. Germline V CDR1 and CDR2: LNHDA, SQIVND (reference sequence). The receptor's source is an adult who received the AZD1222 COVID-19 vaccine. The source material was peripheral blood, sampled 28 days after the second AZD1222 dose. V and J are TRBV19 and TRBJ2-1, with a possible D match to TRBD1 (6 bases). CDR3 amino acids: CASTPWGPMPEQFF. The CDR3 region has the DNA TGTGCCAGTACACCGTGGGGGCCAATGCCTGAGCAGTTCTTC.